This is a list of T cell receptor beta chains from one sample in a study of T cell clones after liver transplantation. Clones were sequenced by immunoSEQ multiplex PCR, and TCRdb holds only the in-frame ones, with some missing. In the table there are some 80,000 clones, approximately 80% of which are singletons. This specimen consisted of CD4+ T cells from blood, obtained around 50 months after liver transplant. Every receptor here comes from a human patient who received a liver transplant. Some T cells may be supplied by the graft donor. Each CDR3 is given with its conserved first and last residue. A D gene is named only where the DNA matches it firmly. The size of a clone is reported for some rows only, either as once, few or many, or as a class for expanded clones.

v_gene,d_gene,j_gene,abundance,CDR3nt,CDR3aa
TRBV7-2,.,TRBJ2-1,.,TGTGCCAGCAGCTACAGGGATGGTAGTGAGCAGTTCTTC,CASSYRDGSEQFF
TRBV6-5,.,TRBJ1-2,once,TGTGCCAGCAGGGGGAGACAGCTTCCCTATGGCTACACCTTC,CASRGRQLPYGYTF
TRBV7-2,.,TRBJ2-3,.,TGTGCCAGCAGCTTACAGCTCACTAGCACAGATACGCAGTATTTT,CASSLQLTSTDTQYF
TRBV20-1,.,TRBJ2-7,.,TGCAGTGCTCGTACCTACGAGCAGTACTTC,CSARTYEQYF
TRBV19,.,TRBJ1-3,.,TGTGCCAGTAAAAGGGCGTCCACCGTCTCTGGAAACACCATATATTTT,CASKRASTVSGNTIYF
TRBV28,.,TRBJ1-1,once,TGTGCCAGCAGTTTCCGACCCTCCCCCGCCAGTACTGAAGCTTTCTTT,CASSFRPSPASTEAFF
TRBV6-5,.,TRBJ2-7,.,TGTGCCAGCAGTCGGCTTTCCTACGAGCAGTACTTC,CASSRLSYEQYF
TRBV7-2,.,TRBJ1-4,.,TGTGCCAGCACCGGGGAGGCTAATGAAAAACTGTTTTTT,CASTGEANEKLFF
TRBV2,.,TRBJ1-3,once,TGTGCCAGAAATCAGGGAGCGCGGGACACCATATATTTT,CARNQGARDTIYF
TRBV19,TRBD1,TRBJ1-6,medium-sized,TGTGCCAGTACCCGGGGACAGGGGAATAATTCACCCCTCCACTTT,CASTRGQGNNSPLHF
TRBV28,TRBD2,TRBJ2-7,.,TGTGCCAGCAGTCCCCACGCCACAGCCGGGAGGGCCGAGCAGTACTTC,CASSPHATAGRAEQYF
TRBV6-4,.,TRBJ1-2,.,TGTGCCAGCAGAGCACCAGGGATCGGCTACACCTTC,CASRAPGIGYTF
TRBV18,TRBD1,TRBJ2-1,.,TGTGCCAGCTCACCCCTCGGACAGGGGCGGGTAGGCTCCTACAATGAGCAGTTCTTC,CASSPLGQGRVGSYNEQFF
TRBV7-2,.,TRBJ2-5,.,TGTGCCAGCAGCGAAGAAGGCAGGTCTAGCGAGACCCAGTACTTC,CASSEEGRSSETQYF
TRBV7-2,TRBD1,TRBJ2-5,.,TGTGCCAGCAGCACCCAAGGGGGCCGAGAGACCCAGTACTTC,CASSTQGGRETQYF
TRBV9,TRBD1,TRBJ1-6,.,TGTGCCAGCAGCGTAGGTGAGACAGGGAGATCACCCCTCCACTTT,CASSVGETGRSPLHF
TRBV21-1,.,TRBJ2-2,once,TGTGCCAGCAGCAACGAGGACTGCTACGGCGGGGAGCTGTTTTTT,CASSNEDCYGGELFF
TRBV28,.,TRBJ2-6,.,TGTGCCAGCTCAGGGGTTAGGGGGGCTGGGGCCAACGTCCTGACTTTC,CASSGVRGAGANVLTF
TRBV15,TRBD1,TRBJ1-2,.,TGTGCCACCAGCGCGGAAAGGGGACAGAACTATGGCTACACCTTC,CATSAERGQNYGYTF
TRBV4-3,TRBD1,TRBJ2-7,.,TGCGCCAGCAGCCGAGGACAGGGTCGGGAGCAGTACTTC,CASSRGQGREQYF